The rows below give T cell receptor beta chains drawn from one sample of a study of CD8 T cells in Susac syndrome. TCRdb reprocessed the immunoSEQ multiplex PCR reads with MiXCR, giving one entry per CDR3 protein. This sample has about 180,000 distinct CDR3 sequences, with approximately 95% found just once. Input material: CD8+ T cells from PBMCs. The receptor source for this set is a human donor with multiple sclerosis. Each CDR3 is given with its conserved first and last residue. Each record gives: V gene, D gene, clone size, J gene, CDR3 length, CDR3 protein, CDR3 DNA. A D gene is named only where the DNA matches it firmly. A clone size is listed for some rows: how often the clone was seen (once, few, many), or a class if it is expanded.

TRBV29-1	.	.	TRBJ1-1	10	CSVHLERAFF	TGCAGCGTTCACCTCGAGAGGGCTTTCTTT
TRBV25-1	.	.	TRBJ1-6	11	CASISDRTLHF	TGTGCCAGCATTTCAGATCGTACCCTCCACTTT
TRBV12-3/TRBV12-4	.	.	TRBJ1-5	16	CASSLAGVGSNQPQHF	TGTGCCAGCAGCTTAGCAGGGGTAGGAAGCAATCAGCCCCAGCATTTT
TRBV27	.	once	TRBJ2-7	15	CASSSSPGNSYEQYF	TGTGCCAGCAGTTCCTCCCCAGGGAACTCCTACGAGCAGTACTTC
TRBV20-1	TRBD1	.	TRBJ2-6	17	CSARDQGAEAGANVLTF	TGCAGTGCTAGAGATCAGGGGGCCGAAGCTGGGGCCAACGTCCTGACTTTC
TRBV6-6	.	.	TRBJ1-2	11	CASMENYGYTF	TGTGCCAGCATGGAGAACTATGGCTACACCTTC
TRBV14	.	.	TRBJ1-2	14	CASSQDNGGRGYTF	TGTGCCAGCAGCCAAGATAACGGGGGTCGGGGCTACACCTTC
TRBV29-1	.	.	TRBJ1-1	12	CSVGALNTEAFF	TGCAGCGTTGGAGCGTTGAACACTGAAGCTTTCTTT
TRBV28	.	.	TRBJ2-7	12	CASSPYGQGLYF	TGTGCCAGCAGTCCCTACGGGCAGGGACTGTACTTC
TRBV20-1	TRBD2	.	TRBJ2-2	15	CSALPGGKEVGELFF	TGCAGTGCTCTGCCGGGGGGTAAAGAAGTAGGGGAGCTGTTTTTT
TRBV29-1	.	.	TRBJ2-1	13	CSACLGVRNEQFF	TGCAGCGCTTGTCTAGGAGTTCGGAATGAGCAGTTCTTC
TRBV3-1	.	.	TRBJ2-2	15	CASSPSAENTGELFF	TGTGCCAGCAGCCCGTCGGCAGAGAACACCGGGGAGCTGTTTTTT
TRBV28	.	.	TRBJ2-5	13	CASSLAMQETQYF	TGTGCCAGCAGTTTGGCGATGCAAGAGACCCAGTACTTC
TRBV2	.	.	TRBJ1-1	12	CASSEHNTEAFF	TGTGCCAGCAGTGAACACAACACTGAAGCTTTCTTT